This T cell receptor (beta chain) was documented in a study of cytomegalovirus exposure and HLA in healthy donors. Study-level findings and limits: Associated with cytomegalovirus, according to the listing, were 150 to 200 TCR beta chains. TCR beta chain V- and J-gene trimming was linked, in a later analysis, to a missense variant in DCLRE1C. Sequencing likely generated an artifact that appeared as a cluster of highly shared sequence variants.

The PCR made use of 60 Vbeta and 13 Jbeta primers. Some clones are missing from TCRdb's copy, which holds only in-frame ones; the method was immunoSEQ multiplex PCR. The sample shows 150,000 to 200,000 clones, 82% of them seen only once. This clone was seen at least ten times. Antigen: not known. The identical CDR3 is also encoded by other nucleotide sequences in the sample. The sample was PBMCs. The receptor's source is a man aged 35-49 years in good health and CMV-seronegative.

The CDR3 protein is CASSLAGGSADTQYF. The CDR3, as DNA: TGTGCCAGCAGCTTAGCGGGAGGGAGCGCAGATACGCAGTATTTT. V is TRBV11-2 and J is TRBJ2-3, with 8 nucleotides matching TRBD2. Germline CDR1 is SGHAT and CDR2 is FQNNGV. This CDR3 contains 15 residues. Germline trimming cut 1 base from V and 4 bases from J; bases unmatched to any gene: 4.